Included here is one T cell receptor (beta chain) sequence, with context. The sample originates from a study of OX40 agonist ivuxolimab in advanced cancers. Study details: Patients' therapy was ivuxolimab, an antibody that acts as an agonist of OX40 (CD134).

Sequencing used immunoSEQ multiplex PCR; TCRdb keeps in-frame clones, though not all of them. The sample yields approximately 42,000 clones, approximately 85% seen once. Blood samples were obtained at baseline, cycle 4 day 1, and cycle 7 day 1. The sequence derives from an adult with an advanced solid tumor such as melanoma, head and neck, liver or kidney cancer. The sample in question was CD4+ or CD8+ T cells sorted from blood, obtained in a trial of the OX40 agonist ivuxolimab.

Written as DNA, the CDR3 is TGTGCCAGCGGACAGGACAGCACAGATACGCAGTATTTT. It translates to CASGQDSTDTQYF. The rearrangement joins TRBV7-8 to TRBJ2-3; 7 bases align to TRBD1. The V gene's germline CDR1 is SGHVS and CDR2 FQNEAQ. This CDR3 spans 13 amino acids. J gave up 0 bases and V 8 bases, and 2 bases lay outside the gene matches.